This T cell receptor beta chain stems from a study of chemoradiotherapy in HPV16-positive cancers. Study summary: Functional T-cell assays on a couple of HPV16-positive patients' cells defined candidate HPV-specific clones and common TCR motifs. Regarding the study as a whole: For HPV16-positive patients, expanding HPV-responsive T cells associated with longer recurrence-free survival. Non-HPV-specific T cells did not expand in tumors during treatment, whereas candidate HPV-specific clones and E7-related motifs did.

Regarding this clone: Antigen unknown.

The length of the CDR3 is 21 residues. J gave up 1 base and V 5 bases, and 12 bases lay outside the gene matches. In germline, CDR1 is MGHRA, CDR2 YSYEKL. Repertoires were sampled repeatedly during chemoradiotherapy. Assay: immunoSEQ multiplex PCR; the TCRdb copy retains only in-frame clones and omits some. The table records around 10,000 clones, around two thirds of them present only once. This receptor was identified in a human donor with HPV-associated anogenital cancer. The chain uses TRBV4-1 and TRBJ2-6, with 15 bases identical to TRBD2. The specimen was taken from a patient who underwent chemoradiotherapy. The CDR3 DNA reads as TGCGCCAGCAGCGCTCGATCGGGACTAGCGGGGGGACCTTCTGGGGCCAACGTCCTGACTTTC. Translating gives CASSARSGLAGGPSGANVLTF.